The rows below give T cell receptor beta chains drawn from one sample of a study of blood T cell repertoires in COVID-19. Sequenced by immunoSEQ multiplex PCR; TCRdb stores in-frame clones only, minus some. Of some 300,000 clones in the sample, nearly 90% were seen once. The sequencing input was PBMCs or T cells enriched from blood (not recorded which). These TCRs come from a woman aged 45-65 years who had been exposed to COVID-19. The CDR3 runs from the conserved cysteine through the conserved F or W. The order of the fields is CDR3 DNA, CDR3 protein, J gene, clone size, V gene, D gene. The D gene is left open where the match is weak. Clone size is not always given. Where it is, it says once, few, many or a class for expanded clones.

cdr3_nt: TGCGCCAGCAGCTTGGTCGGGGGAACTAATGAAAAACTGTTTTTT; cdr3_aa: CASSLVGGTNEKLFF; j_call: TRBJ1-4; clone_size: .; v_call: TRBV5-1; d_call: .
cdr3_nt: TGTGCCAGCAGCCACTATTATGTTAAAACTAGCGGGAAAAAAGAGACCCAGTACTTC; cdr3_aa: CASSHYYVKTSGKKETQYF; j_call: TRBJ2-5; clone_size: .; v_call: TRBV4-2; d_call: TRBD2
cdr3_nt: TGTGCCAGCAGCTTCAGGGGTGGAGAGACCCAGTACTTC; cdr3_aa: CASSFRGGETQYF; j_call: TRBJ2-5; clone_size: .; v_call: TRBV5-4; d_call: .
cdr3_nt: TGTGCCAGCAGCCAAGTGGCGGGACAGGGTCCTTCACCCCTCCACTTT; cdr3_aa: CASSQVAGQGPSPLHF; j_call: TRBJ1-6; clone_size: .; v_call: TRBV3-1/TRBV3-2; d_call: TRBD1
cdr3_nt: TGTGCCAGCAGCCCGCGGACAGGGAACTACGAGCAGTACTTC; cdr3_aa: CASSPRTGNYEQYF; j_call: TRBJ2-7; clone_size: .; v_call: TRBV11-1; d_call: TRBD1
cdr3_nt: TGTGCCAGCAGGGACAATCCTTTGAACACTGAAGCTTTCTTT; cdr3_aa: CASRDNPLNTEAFF; j_call: TRBJ1-1; clone_size: .; v_call: TRBV27; d_call: .
cdr3_nt: TGTGCCAGCAGCTCTAGCGGCCTCTCCTACAATGAGCAGTTCTTC; cdr3_aa: CASSSSGLSYNEQFF; j_call: TRBJ2-1; clone_size: .; v_call: TRBV7-9; d_call: TRBD2
cdr3_nt: TGTGCCAGTAGTCGCCTCTCGACAGTGTATAATTCACCCCTCCACTTT; cdr3_aa: CASSRLSTVYNSPLHF; j_call: TRBJ1-6; clone_size: .; v_call: TRBV19; d_call: .
cdr3_nt: TGTGCCAGCAGTCTCCGGACAGGGGGCCGTGAAAAACTGTTTTTT; cdr3_aa: CASSLRTGGREKLFF; j_call: TRBJ1-4; clone_size: .; v_call: TRBV27; d_call: TRBD1
cdr3_nt: TGCGCCAGCAGCTCGGAAGATTGGGGGGGACCTGCGTACGAGCAGTACTTC; cdr3_aa: CASSSEDWGGPAYEQYF; j_call: TRBJ2-7; clone_size: once; v_call: TRBV5-1; d_call: TRBD2
cdr3_nt: TGCGCCAGCAGCTTAGCTAGCGGGGGGCCCGGCACAGATACGCAGTATTTT; cdr3_aa: CASSLASGGPGTDTQYF; j_call: TRBJ2-3; clone_size: .; v_call: TRBV5-1; d_call: TRBD2
cdr3_nt: TGTGCCAGCAGCCAGATGACAGGGGGCGGAGTAGCCAAAAACATTCAGTACTTC; cdr3_aa: CASSQMTGGGVAKNIQYF; j_call: TRBJ2-4; clone_size: .; v_call: TRBV7-2; d_call: TRBD1
cdr3_nt: TGTGCCAGCTCCCAGGGGGGCCATGATGGCTACACCTTC; cdr3_aa: CASSQGGHDGYTF; j_call: TRBJ1-2; clone_size: once; v_call: TRBV18; d_call: TRBD1
cdr3_nt: TGTGCCAGCTTGGACAGGGGGCTTACGACGAATACTAACTATGGCTACACCTTC; cdr3_aa: CASLDRGLTTNTNYGYTF; j_call: TRBJ1-2; clone_size: .; v_call: TRBV13; d_call: TRBD1
cdr3_nt: TGTGCTAGTGGTTTGTTAGACACAGATACGCAGTATTTT; cdr3_aa: CASGLLDTDTQYF; j_call: TRBJ2-3; clone_size: .; v_call: TRBV12-5; d_call: .
cdr3_nt: TGCAGCGTTGGACGGGAGGAGACTCAGGGCTACACCTTC; cdr3_aa: CSVGREETQGYTF; j_call: TRBJ1-2; clone_size: .; v_call: TRBV29-1; d_call: .
cdr3_nt: TGTGCCAGTAGTCAACAGGGATGGGGCTTTGAGCAGTTCTTC; cdr3_aa: CASSQQGWGFEQFF; j_call: TRBJ2-1; clone_size: .; v_call: TRBV19; d_call: .
cdr3_nt: TGTGCCAGTACCCACGGTCAGGCCGCAAACCACTATGGCTACACCTTC; cdr3_aa: CASTHGQAANHYGYTF; j_call: TRBJ1-2; clone_size: .; v_call: TRBV19; d_call: .
cdr3_nt: TGTGCCAGCAGCAGCCGGGACAGGGGGGCCTATGCCTATGGCTACACCTTC; cdr3_aa: CASSSRDRGAYAYGYTF; j_call: TRBJ1-2; clone_size: .; v_call: TRBV5-5; d_call: TRBD1
cdr3_nt: TGTGCCATCAGTGACCTAGAGGACTATGGCTACACCTTC; cdr3_aa: CAISDLEDYGYTF; j_call: TRBJ1-2; clone_size: few; v_call: TRBV10-3; d_call: .
cdr3_nt: TGTGCCAGCAGTTTCACAGGGGGCGTAGGGCGTGGCTACACCTTC; cdr3_aa: CASSFTGGVGRGYTF; j_call: TRBJ1-2; clone_size: once; v_call: TRBV27; d_call: TRBD1
cdr3_nt: TGTGCCAGCCTTGTAAACACCGGGGAGCTGTTTTTT; cdr3_aa: CASLVNTGELFF; j_call: TRBJ2-2; clone_size: .; v_call: TRBV28; d_call: .
cdr3_nt: TGTGCCAGCAACCCCACAGGGCTGAACTATGGCTACACCTTC; cdr3_aa: CASNPTGLNYGYTF; j_call: TRBJ1-2; clone_size: .; v_call: TRBV6-5; d_call: .
cdr3_nt: TGTGCCAGCAGCCAACGGACAGGGAATAATGAAAAACTGTTTTTT; cdr3_aa: CASSQRTGNNEKLFF; j_call: TRBJ1-4; clone_size: .; v_call: TRBV3-1/TRBV3-2; d_call: TRBD1
cdr3_nt: TGTGCCAGCAGATCGAGGGAAGGGGAGCTGTTTTTT; cdr3_aa: CASRSREGELFF; j_call: TRBJ2-2; clone_size: .; v_call: TRBV7-9; d_call: .
cdr3_nt: TGTGCCAGTAGTCCGCGACAGGGTTTAAGCAATCAGCCCCAGCATTTT; cdr3_aa: CASSPRQGLSNQPQHF; j_call: TRBJ1-5; clone_size: .; v_call: TRBV19; d_call: TRBD1
cdr3_nt: TGTGCCAGCAGCCAAGATTCTTCTGTACGAGGTGAAGCTTTCTTT; cdr3_aa: CASSQDSSVRGEAFF; j_call: TRBJ1-1; clone_size: .; v_call: TRBV3-1/TRBV3-2; d_call: .
cdr3_nt: TGTGCCAGCGGACAGTCCCATGGCTACACCTTC; cdr3_aa: CASGQSHGYTF; j_call: TRBJ1-2; clone_size: .; v_call: TRBV2; d_call: .
cdr3_nt: TGTGCCAGCAGCTTGGGGGCTAGCGGGGGGTTCACAGATACGCAGTATTTT; cdr3_aa: CASSLGASGGFTDTQYF; j_call: TRBJ2-3; clone_size: .; v_call: TRBV5-4; d_call: TRBD2
cdr3_nt: TGTGCCAGCAGCAGTGTGGCAGGGGGTTTTTTTGATGAGCAGTTCTTC; cdr3_aa: CASSSVAGGFFDEQFF; j_call: TRBJ2-1; clone_size: once; v_call: TRBV2; d_call: TRBD1
cdr3_nt: TGTGCCAGCAGTACTTCCGGGACAGGGCGCGAGCAGTACTTC; cdr3_aa: CASSTSGTGREQYF; j_call: TRBJ2-7; clone_size: .; v_call: TRBV28; d_call: TRBD1
cdr3_nt: TGTGCCAGCAGCGTAATGGGTGGCGGCACCGGGGAGCTGTTTTTT; cdr3_aa: CASSVMGGGTGELFF; j_call: TRBJ2-2; clone_size: .; v_call: TRBV9; d_call: .
cdr3_nt: TGTGCCAGTAGTACCACAGGGTCTAACTATGGCTACACCTTC; cdr3_aa: CASSTTGSNYGYTF; j_call: TRBJ1-2; clone_size: .; v_call: TRBV19; d_call: .
cdr3_nt: TGTGCCAGGACAGGGGTTTGGAACAATGAGCAGTTCTTC; cdr3_aa: CARTGVWNNEQFF; j_call: TRBJ2-1; clone_size: .; v_call: TRBV2; d_call: TRBD1
cdr3_nt: TGTGCCAGCAGAGCGGCTACAGGGGCTCAAGAGACCCAGTACTTC; cdr3_aa: CASRAATGAQETQYF; j_call: TRBJ2-5; clone_size: .; v_call: TRBV6-5; d_call: TRBD1
cdr3_nt: TGCGCCAGCAGCCAAGATGGGGGGTCCTCGGGCAATCAGCCCCAGCATTTT; cdr3_aa: CASSQDGGSSGNQPQHF; j_call: TRBJ1-5; clone_size: .; v_call: TRBV4-1; d_call: .
cdr3_nt: TGTGCCAGCAGCCAAGGGACTGTCCCCTACGAGCAGTACTTC; cdr3_aa: CASSQGTVPYEQYF; j_call: TRBJ2-7; clone_size: .; v_call: TRBV3-1/TRBV3-2; d_call: .
cdr3_nt: TGTGCCAGCAGCCAAGCGGGGGGTCGTAGTATACAGTACTTC; cdr3_aa: CASSQAGGRSIQYF; j_call: TRBJ2-7; clone_size: .; v_call: TRBV3-1/TRBV3-2; d_call: TRBD2
cdr3_nt: TGTGCCAGCAGTTACTACGGTCAGGGAGCGGGGAATGAGCAGTTCTTC; cdr3_aa: CASSYYGQGAGNEQFF; j_call: TRBJ2-1; clone_size: .; v_call: TRBV6-5; d_call: TRBD2
cdr3_nt: TGCAGCGTTGAAGACAGGGGGCGAGTCGAGCAGTACTTC; cdr3_aa: CSVEDRGRVEQYF; j_call: TRBJ2-7; clone_size: .; v_call: TRBV29-1; d_call: TRBD1